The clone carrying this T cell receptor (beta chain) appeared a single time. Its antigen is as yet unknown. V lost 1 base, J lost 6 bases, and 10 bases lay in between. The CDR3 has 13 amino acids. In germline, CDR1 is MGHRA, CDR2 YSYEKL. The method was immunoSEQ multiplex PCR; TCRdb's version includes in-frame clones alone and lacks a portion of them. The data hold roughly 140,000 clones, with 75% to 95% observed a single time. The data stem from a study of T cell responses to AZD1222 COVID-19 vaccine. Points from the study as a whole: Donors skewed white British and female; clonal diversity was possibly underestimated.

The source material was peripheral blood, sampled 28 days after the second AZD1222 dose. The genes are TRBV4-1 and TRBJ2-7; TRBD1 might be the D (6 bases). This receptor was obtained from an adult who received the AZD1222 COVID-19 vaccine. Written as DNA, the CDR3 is TGCGCCAGCAGCCAAGGAACAGGGTTCGAGCAGTACTTC. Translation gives CASSQGTGFEQYF.